This T cell receptor beta chain was recorded in a study of siplizumab effects on memory and regulatory T cells. Whole-study results and caveats: The apparent diversity of naive T cells exceeded that of memory cells, and naive T cells seemed to make a major contribution to the alloresponse. Unstimulated subsets captured only a minor fraction of alloreactive clones.

The assay covered about 10^5 TCR templates per sample. Some clones are missing from TCRdb's copy, which holds only in-frame ones; the method was immunoSEQ multiplex PCR. Of approximately 8,600 clones listed, roughly three quarters were seen once; the top ten hold 67%. Of note for this clone: What it binds is unknown.

The J segment lost 5 bases and the V segment lost 5 bases, leaving 8 bases of the junction unmatched. Germline CDR1 is ENHRY and CDR2 is SYGVKD. The CDR3 extends over 14 amino acids. The source is a human donor in good health. J is TRBJ2-5 and V is TRBV10-3; 7 positions match TRBD1. Sequenced input: effector memory CD8+ T cells sorted from blood. Specified subset: unstimulated CD8+ effector memory T cells. The CDR3 is CAISLDRAEETQYF. CDR3 coding DNA: TGTGCCATCAGTTTAGACAGGGCGGAGGAGACCCAGTACTTC.